This TCR beta chain was recorded in a study of T-cell reconstitution after alpha-beta-depleted transplantation in children. Findings of the study overall: One year post-transplant, T-cell counts and diversity were largely derived from T cells produced anew. In patients about two months after transplant, alpha-beta T cells reportedly arose from several hundred expanded graft clones. Some patients showed high day-60 TCRbeta diversity, which derived from surviving recipient T cells and thymic progenitors.

As to this clonotype: Its matching antigen is unknown.

Unique molecular identifiers tagged the TCRbeta library. From the PCR reads, TCRdb called clonotypes with MiXCR, one entry per CDR3 protein. The sample has some 100,000 distinct CDR3 sequences; 23% are singletons. Germline V gene data show CDR1 as SGHNT and CDR2 as YENEEA. The CDR3 sequence is 16 residues long. Trimming cost V 0 bases and J 12 bases; bases outside gene matches: 10. The TCR comes from a boy under 10 years old with acute lymphoblastic leukemia, due to receive a stem cell transplant. This chain joins TRBV11-3 and TRBJ2-1; 11 nucleotides line up with TRBD2. Sequencing used PBMCs, obtained before TCRalphabeta/CD19-depleted stem cell transplant. CDR3 DNA sequence: TGTGCCAGCAGCTTAGATGGGACTAGCGGAGGGTTGGCGCAGTTCTTC. Encoded protein: CASSLDGTSGGLAQFF.